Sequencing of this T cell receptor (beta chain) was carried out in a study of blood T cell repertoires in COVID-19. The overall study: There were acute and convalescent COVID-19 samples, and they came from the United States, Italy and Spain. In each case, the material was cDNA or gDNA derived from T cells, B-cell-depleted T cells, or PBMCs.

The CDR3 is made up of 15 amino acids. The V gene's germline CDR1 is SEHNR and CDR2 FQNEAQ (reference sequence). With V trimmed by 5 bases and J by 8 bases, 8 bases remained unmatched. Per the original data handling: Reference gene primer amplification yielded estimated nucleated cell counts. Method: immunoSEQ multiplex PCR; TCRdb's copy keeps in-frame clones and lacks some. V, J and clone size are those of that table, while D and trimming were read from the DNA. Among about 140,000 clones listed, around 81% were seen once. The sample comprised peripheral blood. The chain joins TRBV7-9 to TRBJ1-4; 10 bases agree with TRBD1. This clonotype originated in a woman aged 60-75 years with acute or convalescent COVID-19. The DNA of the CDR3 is TGTGCCAGCAGCGACATTGGGACAGGGGACGAAAAACTGTTTTTT. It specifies CASSDIGTGDEKLFF.